This T cell receptor beta chain is from a study of cytomegalovirus exposure and HLA in healthy donors. The CDR3 is 14 residues long. V was pared by 6 bases and J by 2 bases, with 11 bases between. From germline, CDR1 is LNHDA and CDR2 SQIVND (reference sequence). The PCR contained 60 Vbeta and 13 Jbeta primers. Produced via immunoSEQ multiplex PCR; TCRdb's table is partial and in-frame only. The sample shows some 180,000 clones, 79% of them seen only once. The J gene is TRBJ1-5, the V gene TRBV19; possibly TRBD1 for D (6 bases). The clonotype originates from a woman younger than 45 in good health and CMV-seropositive. The sequenced material came from PBMCs. The CDR3 DNA sequence: TGTGCCAGTAGGTCAGGGGACGGCAATCAGCCCCAGCATTTT. Its protein product is CASRSGDGNQPQHF. The full variable domain, with the rest looked up from reference TRBV19 and TRBJ1-5, is DGGITQSPKYLFRKEGQNVTLSCEQNLNHDAMYWYRQDPGQGLRLIYYSQIVNDFQKGDIAEGYSVSREKKESFPLTVTSAQKNPTAFYLCASRSGDGNQPQHFGDGTRLSIL.